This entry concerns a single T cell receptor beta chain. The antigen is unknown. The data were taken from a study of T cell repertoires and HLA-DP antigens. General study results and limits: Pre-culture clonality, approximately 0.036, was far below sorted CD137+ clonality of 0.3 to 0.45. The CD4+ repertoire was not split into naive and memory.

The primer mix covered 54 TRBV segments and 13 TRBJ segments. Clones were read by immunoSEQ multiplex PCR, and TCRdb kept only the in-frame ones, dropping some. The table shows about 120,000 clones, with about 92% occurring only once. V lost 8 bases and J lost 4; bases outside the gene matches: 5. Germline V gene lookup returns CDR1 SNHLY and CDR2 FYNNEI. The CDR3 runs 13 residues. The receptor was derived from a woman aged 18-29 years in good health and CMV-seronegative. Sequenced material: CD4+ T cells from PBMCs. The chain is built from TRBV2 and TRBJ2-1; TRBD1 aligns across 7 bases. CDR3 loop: CASRGQSYNEQFF. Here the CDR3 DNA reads TGTGCCAGCCGGGGACAGAGTTACAATGAGCAGTTCTTC.